The 27 T cell receptor beta chains below come from one sample, sequenced in a study of shared clonotypes between healthy human individuals. Assay used: immunoSEQ multiplex PCR; TCRdb lists only in-frame clones, some missing. The table records about 2,500,000 clones, approximately 94% of them present only once. Sequenced input: naive CD4+ T cells sorted from blood. The subset here: CD45RA+ positively selected. The receptors come from a man aged 18 to 29 in good health.

This clone was seen just once. The chain carries TRBV5-5 and TRBJ1-5, with a tentative D call TRBD1 (5 bases). This CDR3 is built from 15 residues. The V and J ends lost 6 bases and 0 bases respectively, with 13 bases between them. The V gene's germline CDR1 is SGHKS and CDR2 YYEKEE (reference sequence). In nucleotides, the CDR3 is TGTGCCAGCAACGGGCAGGGCCTTAGCAATCAGCCCCAGCATTTT. Translating it yields CASNGQGLSNQPQHF.

The gene calls are TRBV6-1 and TRBJ2-3, with 12 bases matching TRBD2. There are 17 residues in the CDR3. CDR1 and CDR2 from the germline V gene are MNHNS and SASEGT. Unmatched junction bases numbered 5, after V lost 4 bases and J lost 0 bases. The CDR3 protein is CASSVLAGGPSTDTQYF. CDR3 nucleotide sequence: TGTGCCAGCAGTGTCCTAGCGGGAGGGCCTAGCACAGATACGCAGTATTTT.

This chain joins TRBV4-3 and TRBJ1-1, with 10 nucleotides matching TRBD1. The CDR3 totals 14 residues. The germline gives CDR1 LGHNA, CDR2 YSLEER. Unmatched junction bases numbered 3, after V lost 3 bases and J lost 5 bases. CDR3 sequence: CASSQTGGGTEAFF. The CDR3 coding sequence is TGCGCCAGCAGCCAGACAGGGGGCGGAACTGAAGCTTTCTTT.

This rearrangement joins TRBV27 to TRBJ2-3; TRBD2 might be the D (6 bases). The CDR3 consists of 15 residues. The V gene's germline CDR1 is MNHEY and CDR2 SMNVEV (reference sequence). Trimming pared 5 bases from V and 2 bases from J, leaving 14 bases between. The CDR3 nucleotides are TGTGCCAGCAGTCCTGGTTTAGCGGTCACAGATACGCAGTATTTT. Its translation is CASSPGLAVTDTQYF.

The chain is built from TRBV5-4 and TRBJ2-1; the D call may be TRBD1 or TRBD2 (5 bases each). V lost 4 bases to trimming and J lost 3 bases, with 17 bases between them. Germline CDR1 and CDR2: SGHNT and YYREEE (reference sequence). The CDR3 is 16 amino acids. The CDR3 nucleotides are TGTGCCAGCAGCACCCCACTAGGGGTAAGCTACAATGAGCAGTTCTTC. It translates to CASSTPLGVSYNEQFF. The full variable domain, completed using reference TRBV5-4 and TRBJ2-1, is ETGVTQSPTHLIKTRGQQVTLRCSSQSGHNTVSWYQQALGQGPQFIFQYYREEENGRGNFPPRFSGLQFPNYSSELNVNALELDDSALYLCASSTPLGVSYNEQFFGPGTRLTVL.

The chain is built from TRBV20-1 and TRBJ1-1; no reliable D call. Germline CDR1 and CDR2: DFQATT and SNEGSKA (reference sequence). The CDR3 sequence is 9 residues long. The V end lost 2 bases, the J end lost 11 bases, and 6 bases lay between the germline ends. CDR3 DNA: TGCAGTGCTAGAAATGAGGCTTTCTTT. Residues: CSARNEAFF.

The chain carries TRBV19 and TRBJ2-2, with a weak D call TRBD1 (5 bases). The ends were cut back, 10 bases at V and 7 bases at J, with 13 bases in the middle. From germline, CDR1 is LNHDA and CDR2 SQIVND (reference sequence). The length of the CDR3 is 12 residues. The CDR3 sequence is CATSGSGGELFF. The CDR3 nucleotides read TGTGCCACCTCAGGGTCTGGCGGGGAGCTGTTTTTT.

This clone was recorded only once. The rearrangement joins TRBV9 to TRBJ2-1; perhaps TRBD2 as D (6 bases). CDR1 is SGDLS and CDR2 is YYNGEE in the germline V gene. V dropped 3 bases and J dropped 5 bases, with 9 bases sitting between them. The CDR3 consists of 13 residues. CDR3 residues: CASSATSNNEQFF. The CDR3, as DNA: TGTGCCAGCAGCGCTACTAGCAACAATGAGCAGTTCTTC. The full variable domain, in which reference TRBV9 and TRBJ2-1 provide the parts outside the CDR3, is DSGVTQTPKHLITATGQRVTLRCSPRSGDLSVYWYQQSLDQGLQFLIQYYNGEERAKGNILERFSAQQFPDLHSELNLSSLELGDSALYFCASSATSNNEQFFGPGTRLTVL.

V gene TRBV15 combines with J gene TRBJ1-5; the match to TRBD1 covers 11 bases. Germline CDR1 and CDR2: LNHNV and YYDKDF (reference sequence). The CDR3 loop spans 16 amino acids. V shed 5 bases and J 9 bases; nucleotides not matched to a gene: 12. The CDR3 here is CATSRSGTGGVGPQHF. The CDR3 coding sequence is TGTGCCACCAGCCGCTCCGGGACAGGGGGTGTGGGGCCCCAGCATTTT.

V gene TRBV5-1 combines with J gene TRBJ2-7, with TRBD2 matching 10 bases. Germline CDR1 and CDR2: SGHRS and YFSETQ. This CDR3 is 15 amino acids long. The junction had 5 bases not matched to a gene; V was cut back by 3 bases and J by 2 bases. DNA of the CDR3: TGCGCCAGCAGCTCTCTAGCGGGAGTAACCTACGAGCAGTACTTC. It yields the protein CASSSLAGVTYEQYF.

The chain's CDR3 is CGSGWNTGELFF. CDR3 nucleotides: TGTGGCTCGGGTTGGAACACCGGGGAGCTGTTTTTT. The chain carries TRBV6-5 and TRBJ2-2, with D hard to call. This CDR3 spans 12 amino acids. CDR1 is MNHEY, CDR2 SVGAGI, per germline.

The chain employs TRBV6-5 and TRBJ1-6, with D possibly TRBD1 on 6 matching bases. The CDR3 contains 15 residues. V was pared by 7 bases and J by 5 bases, with 15 bases between. CDR1 and CDR2 (germline): MNHEY, SVGAGI. The CDR3 DNA reads TGTGCCAGCAACCAGGGGAGATCCAATAATTCACCCCTCCACTTT. It codes for CASNQGRSNNSPLHF.

This chain joins TRBV2 and TRBJ2-2, with a tentative D call TRBD2 (5 bases). Germline V gives CDR1 SNHLY, CDR2 FYNNEI. The CDR3 length is 12 residues. V shed 7 bases and J shed 3 bases, with 6 bases lying between them. DNA for the CDR3: TGTGCCAGCACGAGGGACACCGGGGAGCTGTTTTTT. As protein: CASTRDTGELFF.

The chain couples TRBV7-2 to TRBJ2-5; D assignment may be TRBD1 or TRBD2 (7 bases each). V shed 6 bases and J shed 4 bases, with 21 bases lying between them. Germline assignment: CDR1 SGHTA and CDR2 FQGNSA. CDR3 length equals 16 residues. CDR3 region: CASRISPAGGGETQYF. The CDR3 coding sequence is TGTGCCAGCAGAATATCTCCGGCAGGGGGGGGAGAGACCCAGTACTTC.

The chain employs TRBV5-1 and TRBJ2-4; tentatively, D is TRBD1 (6 bases). The ends were cut back, 4 bases at V and 1 base at J, with 12 bases in the middle. The CDR3 has 15 amino acids. Germline V gene sequence: CDR1 SGHRS, CDR2 YFSETQ. CDR3 nucleotide sequence: TGCGCCAGCAGCCCAAACAGGGAGGCCAAAAACATTCAGTACTTC. Residues: CASSPNREAKNIQYF.

This rearrangement joins TRBV6-6 to TRBJ1-3; D might be TRBD1 (5 bases). V was clipped by 4 bases and J by 0 bases, with 13 bases between them. In germline, CDR1 is MNHNY, CDR2 SVGAGI (reference sequence). The CDR3 loop spans 16 amino acids. This chain's CDR3 is CASSSRGGVSGNTIYF. CDR3 coding DNA: TGTGCCAGCAGTTCCCGGGGAGGGGTCTCTGGAAACACCATATATTTT.

This rearrangement joins TRBV4-1 to TRBJ1-2; a weak D match, TRBD1 (5 bases). V was cut by 3 bases and J by 5 bases, with 13 bases left in between. Germline loops: CDR1 MGHRA, CDR2 YSYEKL. The CDR3 runs to 14 residues. The CDR3 protein is CASSQPRAGYGYTF. Here the CDR3 DNA reads TGCGCCAGCAGCCAGCCCAGGGCGGGGTATGGCTACACCTTC.

The gene calls are TRBV2 and TRBJ2-2; TRBD2 is a possible D gene (7 bases). The CDR3 runs to 16 residues. Germline assignment: CDR1 SNHLY and CDR2 FYNNEI. Trimming removed 4 bases at V and 1 base at J, with 13 bases between. The CDR3 here is CASSALGGRNTGELFF. The CDR3 nucleotides are TGTGCCAGCAGTGCGCTGGGGGGGCGGAACACCGGGGAGCTGTTTTTT.

This clone has a single count. Other DNA sequences in the same sample also yield this CDR3. The chain links TRBV5-1 to TRBJ2-3, with 7 nucleotides matching TRBD1. The V and J ends lost 3 bases and 0 bases, in that order; junction bases with no gene match: 4. The V gene's germline CDR1 is SGHRS and CDR2 YFSETQ. There are 15 residues in the CDR3. The CDR3: CASSSGQASTDTQYF. DNA for the CDR3: TGCGCCAGCAGCTCAGGACAGGCGAGCACAGATACGCAGTATTTT.

The chain employs TRBV11-1 and TRBJ2-1, with D uncertain. From germline, CDR1 is SGHAT and CDR2 FQDESV (reference sequence). The CDR3 loop spans 14 amino acids. V gave up 1 base and J gave up 7 bases, with 11 bases separating them. The CDR3 region is CASSLGGGINEQFF. CDR3 DNA: TGTGCCAGCAGCTTAGGAGGTGGGATAAATGAGCAGTTCTTC.

V gene TRBV27 combines with J gene TRBJ1-3; 11 bases match TRBD1. With 3 bases clipped from V and 2 bases from J, the junction kept 9 bases outside the gene matches. Looked up from germline, CDR1 is MNHEY and CDR2 is SMNVEV (reference sequence). The CDR3 has 18 amino acids. In nucleotides, the CDR3 is TGTGCCAGCAGTTTTTTAGGGGGGACAGGGGGACCTGGAAACACCATATATTTT. This sequence encodes CASSFLGGTGGPGNTIYF.

On this clone itself: Other DNA sequences in the sample encode the same CDR3. This chain joins TRBV9 and TRBJ1-2; D call uncertain. Trimming cost V 3 bases and J 4 bases, with 4 bases left between them. Germline CDR1 and CDR2: SGDLS and YYNGEE. The CDR3 consists of 11 residues. The CDR3 is CASSEGYGYTF. For the CDR3, the DNA is TGTGCCAGCAGCGAGGGCTATGGCTACACCTTC.

The chain has TRBV5-1 and TRBJ1-6, with D possibly matching TRBD1 (5 bases). Trimming took off 0 bases at V and 7 bases at J, with 14 bases between the two ends. Germline V gene sequence: CDR1 SGHRS, CDR2 YFSETQ. The CDR3 has 16 amino acids. The CDR3, as DNA: TGCGCCAGCAGCTTGGCCATGCAGGGCGGCAATTCACCCCTCCACTTT. Encoded protein: CASSLAMQGGNSPLHF.

V usage is TRBV19 and J usage is TRBJ1-3, with 7 bases fitting TRBD1. Germline trimming cut 4 bases from V and 7 bases from J; bases unmatched to any gene: 16. From germline, CDR1 is LNHDA and CDR2 SQIVND (reference sequence). This CDR3 has 17 amino acids. The CDR3 here is CASSKTLIGGLGNTIYF. The CDR3 DNA reads TGTGCCAGTAGTAAAACCCTTATAGGGGGCCTTGGGAACACCATATATTTT.

The chain couples TRBV5-1 to TRBJ2-1; the D gene is possibly TRBD1 (5 bases). Germline-derived CDR1 and CDR2 are SGHRS and YFSETQ. There are 15 residues in the CDR3. Trimming pared 1 base from V and 2 bases from J, leaving 10 bases between. DNA for the CDR3: TGCGCCAGCAGCTTGATTGGACAAGCCTACAATGAGCAGTTCTTC. This codes for CASSLIGQAYNEQFF.

To note about this clone: One end of the junction varies from germline; a read error may be responsible. The rearrangement uses TRBV7-9 and TRBJ2-4, with 12 bases fitting TRBD1. The germline V gene has CDR1 SEHNR and CDR2 FQNEAQ (reference sequence). This CDR3 region has 17 residues. CDR3 region: CASINGTGGAFLAPPDF. The CDR3 DNA sequence: TGTGCCAGCATCAACGGGACAGGGGGCGCGTTCTTAGCCCCGCCCGACTTC.

This rearrangement joins TRBV6-7 to TRBJ2-5, with TRBD2 matching over 9 bases. TRBV6-7 is reported as an ORF; its role is uncertain. After removal of 6 bases from V and 5 bases from J, the junction contained 7 bases not matched to a gene. There are 14 residues in the CDR3. CDR3 amino acids: CASRLAGDVETQYF. In DNA form, the CDR3 reads TGTGCCAGCAGATTAGCGGGGGACGTCGAGACCCAGTACTTC.